This TCR beta chain was recovered during a study of T-cell reconstitution after alpha-beta-depleted transplantation in children. This clonotype was counted only a few times. Germline V gene data show CDR1 as MNHEY and CDR2 as SMNVEV (reference sequence). The V end lost 5 bases, the J end lost 2 bases, and 15 bases lay between the germline ends. The CDR3 has 15 residues. TCRbeta library construction was performed incorporating unique molecular identifiers. TCRdb re-called the PCR reads through MiXCR, storing one row per CDR3 protein. This table holds a few hundred thousand distinct CDR3 sequences, 8.5% to 10% found once.

The material sequenced was PBMCs from the stem cell graft donor, taken from the stem cell graft. This TCR was sampled from a human donor who donated a stem cell graft to a child with acute lymphoblastic leukemia. This chain uses TRBV27 with TRBJ1-1; D ambiguous. The CDR3 DNA sequence: TGTGCCAGCAGTGGCATCGGGGTAGGAAACACTGAAGCTTTCTTT. It encodes CASSGIGVGNTEAFF.